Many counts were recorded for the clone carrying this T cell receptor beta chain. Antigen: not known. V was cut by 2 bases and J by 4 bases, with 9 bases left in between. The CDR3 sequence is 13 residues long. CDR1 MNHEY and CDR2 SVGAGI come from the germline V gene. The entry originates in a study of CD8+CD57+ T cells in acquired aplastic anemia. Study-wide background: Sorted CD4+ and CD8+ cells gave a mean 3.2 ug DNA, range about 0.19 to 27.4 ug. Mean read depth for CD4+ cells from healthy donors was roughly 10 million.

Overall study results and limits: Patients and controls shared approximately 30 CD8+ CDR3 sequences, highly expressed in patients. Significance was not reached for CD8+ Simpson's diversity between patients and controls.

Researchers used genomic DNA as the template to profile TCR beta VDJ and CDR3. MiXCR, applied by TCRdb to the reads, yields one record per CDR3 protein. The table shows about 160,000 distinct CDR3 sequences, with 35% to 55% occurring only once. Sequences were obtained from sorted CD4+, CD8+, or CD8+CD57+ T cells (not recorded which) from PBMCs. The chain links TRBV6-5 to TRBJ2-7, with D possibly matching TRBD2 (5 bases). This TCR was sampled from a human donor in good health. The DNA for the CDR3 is TGTGCCAGCAGTTACCGCCGGACTTACGAGCAGTACTTC. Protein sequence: CASSYRRTYEQYF.